The rows below give T cell receptor beta chains drawn from one sample of a study of T cell responses to AZD1222 COVID-19 vaccine. The protocol was immunoSEQ multiplex PCR, while the TCRdb copy is restricted to in-frame clones and leaves out a portion. The data hold about 120,000 clones, with about 89% observed a single time. The sample consisted of peripheral blood, taken on day 0 of AZD1222 vaccination. The receptors were sampled from an adult in good health. CDR3s include the opening cysteine and the closing phenylalanine or tryptophan. A D gene is named only where the DNA matches it firmly.

>TRBD1|TRBJ1-2|TRBV19
CASLGTGRGYTF
TGTGCCAGCCTCGGGACAGGGCGAGGCTACACCTTC
>NA|TRBJ1-1|TRBV28
CASSLETAGLNTEAFF
TGTGCCAGCAGTTTAGAGACCGCCGGATTGAACACTGAAGCTTTCTTT
>TRBD1|TRBJ1-1|TRBV5-1
CASSLDPSQGTEAFF
TGCGCCAGCAGCTTGGACCCCTCACAGGGGACTGAAGCTTTCTTT
>TRBD1|TRBJ1-3|TRBV5-1
CASSMDRGGHTIYF
TGCGCCAGCAGCATGGACAGGGGCGGTCACACCATATATTTT
>NA|TRBJ1-2|TRBV18
CASSPPILGGYGYTF
TGTGCCAGCTCACCACCTATTTTGGGGGGCTATGGCTACACCTTC
>NA|TRBJ2-1|TRBV10-3
CAISDYNEQFF
TGTGCCATCAGTGATTACAATGAGCAGTTCTTC
>NA|TRBJ1-3|TRBV6-5
CASTIGRGFGNTIYF
TGTGCCAGCACCATCGGGCGGGGGTTCGGAAACACCATATATTTT
>NA|TRBJ2-7|TRBV6-5
CASSYSRTGGSYEQYF
TGTGCCAGCAGTTACTCCCGGACGGGTGGGTCCTACGAGCAGTACTTC
>NA|TRBJ1-1|TRBV25-1
CASTSGLPNTEAFF
TGTGCCAGCACATCCGGACTCCCGAACACTGAAGCTTTCTTT
>TRBD1|TRBJ2-3|TRBV4-1
CASSQDQGAMGTDTQYF
TGCGCCAGCAGCCAAGACCAGGGGGCCATGGGCACAGATACGCAGTATTTT
>TRBD1|TRBJ1-2|TRBV2
CASRDRDRGHGYTF
TGTGCCAGCAGAGACCGGGACAGGGGACATGGCTACACCTTC
>NA|TRBJ2-2|TRBV7-3
CASSPYTGELFF
TGTGCCAGCAGTCCATACACCGGGGAGCTGTTTTTT
>TRBD2|TRBJ2-7|TRBV28
CASSFQWGHRASGSLHYEQYF
TGTGCCAGCAGTTTCCAGTGGGGCCATCGTGCTAGCGGGAGCCTCCACTACGAGCAGTACTTC
>NA|TRBJ1-2|TRBV19
CASSTTGSAWGYTF
TGTGCCAGTAGTACGACCGGGTCCGCTTGGGGCTACACCTTC
>TRBD1|TRBJ1-3|TRBV7-6
CASSWTGALGNTIYF
TGTGCCAGCAGCTGGACAGGGGCATTGGGAAACACCATATATTTT
>NA|TRBJ1-2|TRBV6-1
CASSEKRRGYTF
TGTGCCAGCAGTGAAAAACGGAGGGGCTACACCTTC
>NA|TRBJ1-2|TRBV7-9
CASSLLGEPPF
TGTGCCAGCAGCCTTTTAGGGGAGCCACCCTTC
>NA|TRBJ1-1|TRBV9
CASSVAVGNTEAFF
TGTGCCAGCAGCGTAGCTGTGGGGAACACTGAAGCTTTCTTT
>NA|TRBJ1-5|TRBV7-9
CASSLSPGQPQHF
TGTGCCAGCAGCTTATCCCCAGGGCAGCCCCAGCATTTT
>TRBD1|TRBJ1-6|TRBV14
CASSLQGSWSPLHF
TGTGCCAGCAGCTTACAGGGGTCGTGGTCACCCCTCCACTTT
>NA|TRBJ1-1|TRBV3-1/TRBV3-2
CASRRPGTEAFF
TGTGCCAGCAGGCGCCCCGGGACTGAAGCTTTCTTT
>TRBD1|TRBJ2-1|TRBV5-8
CASSSDRGEYNEQFF
TGTGCCAGCAGCTCGGACAGGGGAGAATACAATGAGCAGTTCTTC
>NA|TRBJ2-7|TRBV7-8
CASSLISGERGRGEQYF
TGTGCCAGCAGCTTAATTTCAGGGGAAAGGGGTAGAGGCGAGCAGTACTTC
>TRBD2|TRBJ2-1|TRBV6-4
CASSEGGRAVDEQFF
TGTGCCAGCAGTGAAGGCGGGAGGGCCGTGGATGAGCAGTTCTTC
>NA|TRBJ1-5|TRBV10-3
CAISPQINQPQHF
TGTGCCATCAGTCCACAGATCAATCAGCCCCAGCATTTT
>NA|TRBJ1-2|TRBV29-1
CSVEDRGVDYGYTF
TGCAGCGTTGAGGACAGAGGGGTCGACTATGGCTACACCTTC
>NA|TRBJ1-3|TRBV18
CASSPGSTGNTIYF
TGTGCCAGCTCACCAGGGTCGACTGGAAACACCATATATTTT
>NA|TRBJ2-1|TRBV7-9
CASSRAYEQFF
TGTGCCAGCAGCCGGGCCTATGAGCAGTTCTTC
>TRBD1|TRBJ1-2|TRBV2
CASSDYGTGLNGYTF
TGTGCCAGCAGTGATTACGGGACAGGGTTGAATGGCTACACCTTC
>NA|TRBJ2-7|TRBV15
CATSRGNAHEQYF
TGTGCCACCAGCAGAGGGAACGCCCACGAGCAGTACTTC
>NA|TRBJ2-7|TRBV2
CASSEQGPSYEQYF
TGTGCCAGCAGTGAACAGGGACCTTCCTACGAGCAGTACTTC
>TRBD1|TRBJ1-5|TRBV20-1
CSASLTGDQPQHF
TGCAGTGCTAGTCTGACAGGGGATCAGCCCCAGCATTTT
>TRBD2|TRBJ2-2|TRBV7-8
CASSPSLAGAGELFF
TGTGCCAGCAGCCCCTCACTAGCGGGAGCCGGGGAGCTGTTTTTT